These T cell receptor beta chains were read from a single sample in a study of shared clonotypes between healthy human individuals. Here immunoSEQ multiplex PCR was the method, and the copy in TCRdb shows in-frame clones only, minus some. This table has roughly 490,000 clones, over 65% appearing once. Material: PBMCs. The receptor source for this set is a woman between 35 and 50 years old in good health. Some clones in this sample may be carry-over from other donors' samples. The CDR3 runs from the conserved cysteine through the conserved F or W. A D gene is named only where the DNA matches it firmly. The size entry is marked missing in some rows and otherwise reads once, few, many or a size class.

TRBJ2-1,.,TRBV29-1,.,TGCAGCGTTGAATCGGCAAGCTACAATGAGCAGTTCTTC,CSVESASYNEQFF
TRBJ1-1,TRBD1,TRBV25-1,.,TGTGCCAGCAGTGTCCCGGGACAGGGGAACACTGAAGCTTTCTTT,CASSVPGQGNTEAFF
TRBJ2-2,.,TRBV7-2,.,TGTGCCAGCAGCTTAGAGCGGCACACCGGGGAGCTGTTTTTT,CASSLERHTGELFF
TRBJ2-3,.,TRBV18,.,TGTGCCAGCTCCCGGGACTTCCAAGATACGCAGTATTTT,CASSRDFQDTQYF
TRBJ2-3,.,TRBV29-1,.,TGCAGCGTGCAATCCGTTCGGGGGGATACGCAGTATTTT,CSVQSVRGDTQYF
TRBJ2-7,TRBD1,TRBV18,.,TGTGCCAGCTCACTTGGACAGGGGGTAGGCTACGAGCAGTACTTC,CASSLGQGVGYEQYF
TRBJ2-3,TRBD2,TRBV5-1,.,TGCGCCAGCAGGAGCGGGAGACAAACAGATACGCAGTATTTT,CASRSGRQTDTQYF
TRBJ1-2,.,TRBV27,few,TGTGCCAGCAGTTCCCGGAGTACAGATTATGGCTACACCTTC,CASSSRSTDYGYTF
TRBJ2-1,.,TRBV5-4,.,TGTGCCAGCACCCCGGGCCGGGGGTGGGCCTACAATGAGCAGTTCTTC,CASTPGRGWAYNEQFF
TRBJ2-3,.,TRBV27,.,TGTGCCAGCAGAAGCACAGATACGCAGTATTTT,CASRSTDTQYF
TRBJ2-3,TRBD2,TRBV28,.,TGTGCCAGCAGGCGAACCGGGACTAGGCCCACAGATACGCAGTATTTT,CASRRTGTRPTDTQYF
TRBJ2-7,.,TRBV28,.,TGTGCCAGCAAACCCCAGGAGGTGGACGAGCAGTACTTC,CASKPQEVDEQYF
TRBJ1-2,.,TRBV28,.,TGTGCCAGCAGGATCGAGGAAAGCTATGGCTACACCTTC,CASRIEESYGYTF
TRBJ2-7,.,TRBV15,once,TGTGCCACCAGCAGAAGGAGGACCAACTCCTACGAGCAGTACTTC,CATSRRRTNSYEQYF
TRBJ1-5,.,TRBV7-2,.,TGTGCCAGCAGCTTAGGAGGTTTTAGCAATCAGCCCCAGCATTTT,CASSLGGFSNQPQHF